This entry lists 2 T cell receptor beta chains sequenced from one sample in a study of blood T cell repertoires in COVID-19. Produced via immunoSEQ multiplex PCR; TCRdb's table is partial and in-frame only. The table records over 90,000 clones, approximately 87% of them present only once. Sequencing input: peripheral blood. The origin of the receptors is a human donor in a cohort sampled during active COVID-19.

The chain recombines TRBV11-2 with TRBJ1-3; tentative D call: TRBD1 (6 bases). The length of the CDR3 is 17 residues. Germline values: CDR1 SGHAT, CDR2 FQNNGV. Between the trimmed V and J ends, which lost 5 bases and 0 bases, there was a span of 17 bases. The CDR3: CASSPLTGRSSGNTIYF. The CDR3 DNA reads TGTGCCAGCAGCCCCCTCACAGGGAGAAGCTCTGGAAACACCATATATTTT. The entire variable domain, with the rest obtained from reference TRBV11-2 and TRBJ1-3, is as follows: EAGVAQSPRYKIIEKRQSVAFWCNPISGHATLYWYQQILGQGPKLLIQFQNNGVVDDSQLPKDRFSAERLKGVDSTLKIQPAKLEDSAVYLCASSPLTGRSSGNTIYFGEGSWLTVV.

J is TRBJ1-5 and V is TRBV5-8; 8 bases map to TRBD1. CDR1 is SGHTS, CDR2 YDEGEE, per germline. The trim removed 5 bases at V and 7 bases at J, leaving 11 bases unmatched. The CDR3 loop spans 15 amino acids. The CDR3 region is CASRHGQGGGQPQHF. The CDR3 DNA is TGTGCCAGCAGGCACGGACAGGGCGGGGGCCAGCCCCAGCATTTT.